Listed below are T cell receptor beta chains from one sample, sequenced in a study of early stage breast cancer tumors. TCRdb keeps only in-frame clones here, not all; method: immunoSEQ multiplex PCR. There are over 13,000 clones in the sample; 70% to 80% occur only once, and 7.5% to 9% lies in the top ten. The sequencing input was normal breast tissue next to the tumor. The receptors come from a person between 50 and 60 years old with breast cancer. Each CDR3 is given with its conserved first and last residue. Each record gives: D gene, J gene, V gene, clone size, CDR3 protein, CDR3 DNA. The D gene is left open where the match is weak. Size values are once, few and many counts, or a class for expanded clones, and some rows have none.

D gene: .; J gene: TRBJ1-5; V gene: TRBV19; clone size: .; CDR3 protein: CASSMEGGSNQPQHF; CDR3 DNA: TGTGCCAGTAGTATGGAGGGGGGTAGCAATCAGCCCCAGCATTTT
D gene: .; J gene: TRBJ1-4; V gene: TRBV15; clone size: .; CDR3 protein: CATSRDRKEKLFF; CDR3 DNA: TGTGCCACCAGCAGAGATCGGAAGGAAAAACTGTTTTTT
D gene: .; J gene: TRBJ1-4; V gene: TRBV5-1; clone size: .; CDR3 protein: CASSLGGFSNEKLFF; CDR3 DNA: TGCGCCAGCAGCTTGGGGGGATTCTCTAATGAAAAACTGTTTTTT
D gene: .; J gene: TRBJ2-5; V gene: TRBV11-3; clone size: .; CDR3 protein: CASSLDGYKETQYF; CDR3 DNA: TGTGCCAGCAGCTTAGATGGATATAAAGAGACCCAGTACTTC
D gene: .; J gene: TRBJ1-4; V gene: TRBV5-1; clone size: once; CDR3 protein: CASSAGPLGGEKLFF; CDR3 DNA: TGCGCCAGCAGCGCGGGACCTCTCGGGGGGGAAAAACTGTTTTTT
D gene: TRBD2; J gene: TRBJ2-1; V gene: TRBV5-1; clone size: .; CDR3 protein: CASSLLGEGLDEQFF; CDR3 DNA: TGCGCCAGCAGCTTGTTGGGGGAGGGCCTCGATGAGCAGTTCTTC
D gene: TRBD1; J gene: TRBJ1-4; V gene: TRBV7-2; clone size: few; CDR3 protein: CASSFRGAEEKLFF; CDR3 DNA: TGTGCCAGCAGCTTCAGGGGGGCGGAGGAAAAACTGTTTTTT
D gene: .; J gene: TRBJ1-2; V gene: TRBV6-1; clone size: once; CDR3 protein: CASSEYRAGYTF; CDR3 DNA: TGTGCCAGCAGTGAATATAGAGCTGGCTACACCTTC
D gene: TRBD2; J gene: TRBJ2-3; V gene: TRBV6-5; clone size: .; CDR3 protein: CASSYVRLAATDTQYF; CDR3 DNA: TGTGCCAGCAGTTACGTACGACTAGCGGCCACAGATACGCAGTATTTT
D gene: TRBD1; J gene: TRBJ1-2; V gene: TRBV30; clone size: .; CDR3 protein: CAWSGGGGDGYTF; CDR3 DNA: TGTGCCTGGAGTGGAGGGGGCGGGGATGGCTACACCTTC
D gene: TRBD2; J gene: TRBJ2-7; V gene: TRBV7-2; clone size: .; CDR3 protein: CASSLELAGYYEQYF; CDR3 DNA: TGTGCCAGCAGCTTAGAACTAGCGGGCTACTACGAGCAGTACTTC
D gene: .; J gene: TRBJ2-2; V gene: TRBV5-1; clone size: .; CDR3 protein: CASNELSTGELFF; CDR3 DNA: TGCGCCAGCAATGAATTATCCACCGGGGAGCTGTTTTTT
D gene: TRBD1; J gene: TRBJ2-1; V gene: TRBV18; clone size: .; CDR3 protein: CASSPPLGQGASVHEQFF; CDR3 DNA: TGTGCCAGCTCACCACCTTTGGGGCAGGGGGCCTCTGTACATGAGCAGTTCTTC
D gene: TRBD2; J gene: TRBJ2-7; V gene: TRBV5-1; clone size: .; CDR3 protein: CASAPLGLAGGSYEQYF; CDR3 DNA: TGCGCCAGCGCCCCCTTAGGACTAGCGGGAGGGTCCTACGAGCAGTACTTC
D gene: .; J gene: TRBJ2-2; V gene: TRBV7-9; clone size: .; CDR3 protein: CASSPPFSIDRFTGELFF; CDR3 DNA: TGTGCCAGCAGTCCCCCATTTAGTATAGACAGGTTCACCGGGGAGCTGTTTTTT
D gene: TRBD2; J gene: TRBJ2-2; V gene: TRBV27; clone size: few; CDR3 protein: CASSLLAGDRELFF; CDR3 DNA: TGTGCCAGCAGTTTGCTAGCGGGAGACCGGGAGCTGTTTTTT
D gene: TRBD2; J gene: TRBJ2-5; V gene: TRBV14; clone size: .; CDR3 protein: CASSLPGTREETQYF; CDR3 DNA: TGTGCCAGCAGCCTACCCGGGACTAGAGAAGAGACCCAGTACTTC
D gene: .; J gene: TRBJ2-4; V gene: TRBV5-1; clone size: .; CDR3 protein: CASSTAIEDIQYF; CDR3 DNA: TGCGCCAGCAGCACTGCAATCGAGGACATTCAGTACTTC